This TCR beta chain was documented in a study of CD8 T cells in Susac syndrome. This CDR3 has 16 amino acids. V was cut by 0 bases and J by 6 bases, with 15 bases left in between. The germline V gene has CDR1 LGHDT and CDR2 YNNKEL (reference sequence). This clonotype was picked up one time. RNA in amounts of roughly 0.45 to 1 ug was reverse transcribed with random hexamers. TCRdb reprocessed the immunoSEQ multiplex PCR reads with MiXCR, giving one entry per CDR3 protein. The sample lists roughly 120,000 distinct CDR3 sequences, 85% to 95% occurring once. Sequencing input: CD4+ T cells from PBMCs. The J gene is TRBJ1-5, the V gene TRBV3-1; D is perhaps TRBD1 (6 bases). The clonotype originates from a human donor with multiple sclerosis. The CDR3 region is CASSQESPGVGQPQHF. In DNA form, the CDR3 reads TGTGCCAGCAGCCAAGAGTCCCCAGGGGTCGGTCAGCCCCAGCATTTT.